This T cell receptor beta chain was sequenced in a study of blood T cell repertoires in COVID-19 (dated by TCRdb to the early 2020s). A note on the overall study: Collaborator samples came from the United States, Italy and Spain and covered acute and convalescent phases of COVID-19. The material from the prospective study consisted of cDNA or gDNA derived from T cells, B-cell-depleted T cells, or PBMCs. Deeply sampled blood TCRbeta repertoires from subjects exposed to, actively infected with, or recovered from COVID-19 were included in the dataset. The repertoires were made available in a free public database intended to serve as a resource for research on the immune response to SARS-CoV-2. The samples were drawn from the first 160 participants of the ongoing ImmuneRACE study and from 1,254 subjects provided by 6 global collaborators. Sample metadata almost always included a de-identified subject ID, COVID-19 status, age in years and sex. Where HLA class I and class II types were available, the types were taken from metadata supplied by the sample provider, not from assay-based typing.

Enrolling through a virtual design, the prospective study's participants ranged in age from roughly 18 to 90 years and lived across 20 to 30 United States geographic areas. To assign participants to cohorts, the prospective study relied on clinical history that participants themselves reported in a screening survey and a study questionnaire. In the prospective study, mobile phlebotomists collected whole blood, serum and a nasopharyngeal or oropharyngeal swab from each participant. Over a 2-month period, participants in the prospective study had the option of providing additional blood draws and questionnaires. Blood samples from the prospective study were shipped frozen or at room temperature prior to DNA extraction. Overall results and qualifications from the work: How much clinical and demographic metadata was included differed by source and by participant, and the metadata was provided uncurated.

CDR1 and CDR2, per the germline V gene (reference sequence), are WNHNN and SYGVQD. Reading from cysteine to valine, the CDR3 counts 13 amino acids. Left in the record is the CDR3 DNA by itself, 39 bases read in frame from the first base. V drops 8 bases and J drops 7 bases, leaving 18 bases in between. TCRbeta CDR3 regions were amplified from genomic DNA using the immunoSEQ Assay, a bias-controlled multiplex PCR. As for the original processing: Nucleated cell counts per sample were estimated from amplification of reference gene primers within the assay. Sequence reads were collapsed and filtered to measure the absolute abundance of every unique TCRbeta CDR3 rearrangement. For each sample, productive Simpson clonality was calculated as the square root of Simpson's diversity index over productive rearrangements. TCRdb mirrors the immuneACCESS table, restricted to in-frame sequences. Some clones are absent from its copies; in checked studies, under half trace to an unresolved V gene, and the reason for the others is unknown. That table is the source of V, J and clone size, and D and trimming were worked out from the DNA. The sample table contains tens of thousands of clones; only one count was recorded for approximately 81% of them. The ten largest clones represent approximately 4% of the sample.

This clone showed up just once. The specificity of this receptor is unknown. No qualities accompany the bases; no much larger clone lies one base away. The clonotype originates from a woman aged 40-49 years with acute COVID-19. The sequencing sample was made of PBMCs or T cells enriched from blood (not recorded which). The chain is encoded by TRBV10-1 joined to TRBJ2-7, with TRBD1 tentatively as D gene (6 bases match). The DNA sequence follows: TGCGCCAGCGTGATGAACAGGGATGAAGAGCAGTACGTC. Its amino acids are CASVMNRDEEQYV.